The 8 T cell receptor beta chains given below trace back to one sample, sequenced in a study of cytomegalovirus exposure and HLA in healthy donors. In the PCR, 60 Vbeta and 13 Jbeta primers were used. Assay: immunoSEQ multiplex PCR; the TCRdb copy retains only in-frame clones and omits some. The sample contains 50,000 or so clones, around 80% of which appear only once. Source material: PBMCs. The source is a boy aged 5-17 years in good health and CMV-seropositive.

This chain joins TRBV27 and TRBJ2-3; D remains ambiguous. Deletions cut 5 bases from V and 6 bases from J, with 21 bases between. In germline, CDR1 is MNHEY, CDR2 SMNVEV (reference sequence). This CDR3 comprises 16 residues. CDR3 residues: CASSPVPEAPFDTQYF. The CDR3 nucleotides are TGTGCCAGCAGTCCTGTACCTGAGGCTCCGTTTGATACGCAGTATTTT.

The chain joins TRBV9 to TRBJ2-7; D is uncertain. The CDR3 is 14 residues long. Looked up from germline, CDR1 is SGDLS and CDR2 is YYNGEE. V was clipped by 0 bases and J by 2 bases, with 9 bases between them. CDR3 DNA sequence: TGTGCCAGCAGCGTAGCAATCGGTGCCTACGAGCAGTACTTC. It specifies CASSVAIGAYEQYF.

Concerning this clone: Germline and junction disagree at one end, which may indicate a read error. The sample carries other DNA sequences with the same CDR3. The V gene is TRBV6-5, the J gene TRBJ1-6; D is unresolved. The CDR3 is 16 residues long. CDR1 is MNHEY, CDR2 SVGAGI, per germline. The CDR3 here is CASSYSRDSYNSPLHF. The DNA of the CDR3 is TGTGCCAGCAGCTACTCGCGGGACTCCTATAATTCACCCCTCCACTTT.

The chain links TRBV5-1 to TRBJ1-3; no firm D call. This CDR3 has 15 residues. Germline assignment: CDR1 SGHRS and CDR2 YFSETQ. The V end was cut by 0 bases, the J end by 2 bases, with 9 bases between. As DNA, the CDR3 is TGCGCCAGCAGCTTGGGGGGAGAAGCTGGAAACACCATATATTTT. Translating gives CASSLGGEAGNTIYF.

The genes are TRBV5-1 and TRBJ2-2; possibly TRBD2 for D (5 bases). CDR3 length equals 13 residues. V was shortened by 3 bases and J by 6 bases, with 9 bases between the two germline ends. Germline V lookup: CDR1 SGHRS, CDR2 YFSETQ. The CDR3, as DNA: TGCGCCAGCAGCTCCCTAGCTCCCGGGGAGCTGTTTTTT. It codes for CASSSLAPGELFF.

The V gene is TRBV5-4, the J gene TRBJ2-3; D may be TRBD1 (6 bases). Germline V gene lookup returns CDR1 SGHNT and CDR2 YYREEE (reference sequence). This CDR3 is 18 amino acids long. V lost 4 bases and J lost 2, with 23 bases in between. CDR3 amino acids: CASSSTLIAGAATDTQYF. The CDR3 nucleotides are TGTGCCAGCAGCAGTACCCTCATTGCAGGGGCCGCCACAGATACGCAGTATTTT. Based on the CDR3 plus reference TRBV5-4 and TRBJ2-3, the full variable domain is ETGVTQSPTHLIKTRGQQVTLRCSSQSGHNTVSWYQQALGQGPQFIFQYYREEENGRGNFPPRFSGLQFPNYSSELNVNALELDDSALYLCASSSTLIAGAATDTQYFGPGTRLTVL.

The CDR3 nucleotides read TGTGCCAGCAGCCCCGGCAGGGCCTTAAACACTGAAGCTTTCTTT. It translates to CASSPGRALNTEAFF. This sequence joins TRBV2 and TRBJ1-1; D may be TRBD1 (5 bases). The CDR3 totals 15 residues. CDR1 SNHLY and CDR2 FYNNEI come from the germline V gene. V lost 6 bases and J 2 bases, leaving 16 bases between the germline ends.

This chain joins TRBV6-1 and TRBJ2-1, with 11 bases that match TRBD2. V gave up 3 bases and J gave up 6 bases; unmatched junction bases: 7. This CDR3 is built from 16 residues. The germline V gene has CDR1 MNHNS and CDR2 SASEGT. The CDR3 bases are TGTGCCAGCAGTGAGGTACTAGCGGGGGATTCCAATGAGCAGTTCTTC. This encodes CASSEVLAGDSNEQFF.